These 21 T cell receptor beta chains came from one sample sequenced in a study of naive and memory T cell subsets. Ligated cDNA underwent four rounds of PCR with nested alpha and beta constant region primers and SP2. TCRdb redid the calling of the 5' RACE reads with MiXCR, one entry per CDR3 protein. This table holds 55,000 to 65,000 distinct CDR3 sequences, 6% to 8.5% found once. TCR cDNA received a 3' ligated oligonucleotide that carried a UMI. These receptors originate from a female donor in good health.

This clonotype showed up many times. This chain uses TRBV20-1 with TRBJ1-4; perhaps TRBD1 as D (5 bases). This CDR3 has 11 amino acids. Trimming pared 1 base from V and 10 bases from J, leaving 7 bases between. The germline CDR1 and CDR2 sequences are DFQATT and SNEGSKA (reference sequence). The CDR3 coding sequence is TGCAGTGCTAGAGTGGGGGGAAAACTGTTTTTT. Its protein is CSARVGGKLFF.

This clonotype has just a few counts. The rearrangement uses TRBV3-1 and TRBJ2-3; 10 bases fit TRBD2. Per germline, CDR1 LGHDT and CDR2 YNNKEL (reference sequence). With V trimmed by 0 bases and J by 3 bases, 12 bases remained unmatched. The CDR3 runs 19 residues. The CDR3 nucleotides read TGTGCCAGCAGCCAAGAGGCAAAGGTGGCTAGCGGGAGAACAGATACGCAGTATTTT. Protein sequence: CASSQEAKVASGRTDTQYF.

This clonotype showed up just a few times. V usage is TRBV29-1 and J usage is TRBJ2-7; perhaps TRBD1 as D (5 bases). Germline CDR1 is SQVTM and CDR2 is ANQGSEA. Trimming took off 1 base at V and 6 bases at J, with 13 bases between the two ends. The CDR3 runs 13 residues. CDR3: CSVEGQFRAEQYF. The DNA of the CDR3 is TGCAGCGTTGAAGGACAGTTCCGGGCCGAGCAGTACTTC.

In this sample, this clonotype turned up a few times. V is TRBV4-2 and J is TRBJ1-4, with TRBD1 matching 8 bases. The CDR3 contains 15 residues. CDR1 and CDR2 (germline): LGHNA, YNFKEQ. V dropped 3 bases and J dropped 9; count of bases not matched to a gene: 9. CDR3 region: CASSHRDRRLKKLFF. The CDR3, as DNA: TGTGCCAGCAGCCACCGGGACAGGAGGCTGAAAAAACTGTTTTTT.

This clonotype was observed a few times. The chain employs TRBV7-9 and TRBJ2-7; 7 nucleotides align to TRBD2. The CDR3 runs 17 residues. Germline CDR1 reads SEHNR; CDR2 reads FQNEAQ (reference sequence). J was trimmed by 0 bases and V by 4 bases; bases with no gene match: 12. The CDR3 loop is CASSSWTSGLPSYEQYF. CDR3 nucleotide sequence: TGTGCCAGCAGCTCCTGGACGTCGGGACTACCCTCCTACGAGCAGTACTTC.

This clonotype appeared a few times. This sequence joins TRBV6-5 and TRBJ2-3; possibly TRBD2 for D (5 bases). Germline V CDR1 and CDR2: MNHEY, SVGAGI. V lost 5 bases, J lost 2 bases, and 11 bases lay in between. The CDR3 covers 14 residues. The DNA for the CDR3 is TGTGCCAGCAGTCTCGGACTGCACACAGATACGCAGTATTTT. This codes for CASSLGLHTDTQYF.

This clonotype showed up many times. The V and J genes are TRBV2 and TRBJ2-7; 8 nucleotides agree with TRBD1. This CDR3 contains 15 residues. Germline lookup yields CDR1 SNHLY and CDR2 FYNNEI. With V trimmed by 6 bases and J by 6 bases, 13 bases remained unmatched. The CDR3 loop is CASSDRRTGPSEQYF. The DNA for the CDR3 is TGTGCCAGCAGCGACCGCCGGACAGGGCCTAGCGAGCAGTACTTC.

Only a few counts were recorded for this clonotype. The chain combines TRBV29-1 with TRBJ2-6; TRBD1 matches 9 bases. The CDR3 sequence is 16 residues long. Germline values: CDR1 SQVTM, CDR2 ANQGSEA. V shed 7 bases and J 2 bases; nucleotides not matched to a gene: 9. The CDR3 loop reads CSARTGEGTGANVLTF. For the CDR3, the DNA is TGCAGCGCTAGGACAGGGGAGGGCACTGGGGCCAACGTCCTGACTTTC.

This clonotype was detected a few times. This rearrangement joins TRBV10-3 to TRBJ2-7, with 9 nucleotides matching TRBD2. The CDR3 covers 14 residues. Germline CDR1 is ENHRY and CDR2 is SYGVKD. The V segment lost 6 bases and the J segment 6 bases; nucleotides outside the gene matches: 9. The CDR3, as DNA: TGTGCCATCAGAAGGACTAGCGAGAAGTCCGAGCAGTACTTC. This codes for CAIRRTSEKSEQYF.

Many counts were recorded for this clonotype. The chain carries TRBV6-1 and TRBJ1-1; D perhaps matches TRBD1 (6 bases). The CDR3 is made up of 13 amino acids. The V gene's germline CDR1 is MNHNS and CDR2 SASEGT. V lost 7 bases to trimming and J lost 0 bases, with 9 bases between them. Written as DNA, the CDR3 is TGTGCCAGCACCGGACAGATGAACACTGAAGCTTTCTTT. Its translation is CASTGQMNTEAFF.

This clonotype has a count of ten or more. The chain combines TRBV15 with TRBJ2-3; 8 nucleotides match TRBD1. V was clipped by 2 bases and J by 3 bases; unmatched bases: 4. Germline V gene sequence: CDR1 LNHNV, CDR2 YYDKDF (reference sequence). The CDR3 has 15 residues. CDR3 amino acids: CATSRTRQGTDTQYF. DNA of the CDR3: TGTGCCACCAGCAGAACCCGACAGGGGACAGATACGCAGTATTTT. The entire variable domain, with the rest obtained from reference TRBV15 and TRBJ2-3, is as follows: DAMVIQNPRYQVTQFGKPVTLSCSQTLNHNVMYWYQQKSSQAPKLLFHYYDKDFNNEADTPDNFQSRRPNTSFCFLDIRSPGLGDTAMYLCATSRTRQGTDTQYFGPGTRLTVL.

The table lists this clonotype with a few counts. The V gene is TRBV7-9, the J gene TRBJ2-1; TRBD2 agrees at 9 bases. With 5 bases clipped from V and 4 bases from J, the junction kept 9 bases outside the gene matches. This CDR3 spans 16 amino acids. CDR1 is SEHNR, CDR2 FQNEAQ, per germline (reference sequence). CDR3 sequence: CASSDALAGLYNEQFF. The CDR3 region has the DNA TGTGCCAGCAGCGACGCACTAGCGGGCCTTTACAATGAGCAGTTCTTC.

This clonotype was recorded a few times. Here the CDR3 DNA reads TGCGCCAGCAGTGAGTCGGGGACAGGGAGGAACATTCAGTACTTC. Protein product: CASSESGTGRNIQYF. The chain carries TRBV10-2 and TRBJ2-4; 9 positions match TRBD1. The V segment lost 0 bases and the J segment 7 bases; nucleotides outside the gene matches: 4. Germline CDR1 WSHSY, CDR2 SAAADI. The CDR3 consists of 15 residues.

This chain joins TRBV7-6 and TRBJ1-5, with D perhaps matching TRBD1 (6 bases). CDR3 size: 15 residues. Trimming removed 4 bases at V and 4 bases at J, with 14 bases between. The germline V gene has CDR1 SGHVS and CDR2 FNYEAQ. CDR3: CASSSMTGLNQPQHF. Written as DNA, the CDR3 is TGTGCCAGCAGCTCGATGACAGGACTAAATCAGCCCCAGCATTTT. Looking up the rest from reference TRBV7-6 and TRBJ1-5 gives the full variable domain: GAGVSQSPRYKVTKRGQDVALRCDPISGHVSLYWYRQALGQGPEFLTYFNYEAQQDKSGLPNDRFSAERPEGSISTLTIQRTEQRDSAMYRCASSSMTGLNQPQHFGDGTRLSIL.

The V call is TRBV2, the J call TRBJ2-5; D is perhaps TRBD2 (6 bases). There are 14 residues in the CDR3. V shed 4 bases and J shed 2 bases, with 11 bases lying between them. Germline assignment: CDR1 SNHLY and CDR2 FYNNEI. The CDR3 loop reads CASSVGGGQETQYF. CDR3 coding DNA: TGTGCCAGCAGTGTTGGCGGAGGGCAAGAGACCCAGTACTTC.

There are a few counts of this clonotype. The chain's CDR3 is CASSLATVNTGELFF. In nucleotides, the CDR3 is TGCGCCAGCAGCTTAGCGACAGTGAACACCGGGGAGCTGTTTTTT. The chain employs TRBV5-1 and TRBJ2-2; D may be TRBD1 (5 bases). The V and J ends lost 2 bases and 1 base respectively, with 9 bases between them. Germline V gene data show CDR1 as SGHRS and CDR2 as YFSETQ. The CDR3 totals 15 residues.

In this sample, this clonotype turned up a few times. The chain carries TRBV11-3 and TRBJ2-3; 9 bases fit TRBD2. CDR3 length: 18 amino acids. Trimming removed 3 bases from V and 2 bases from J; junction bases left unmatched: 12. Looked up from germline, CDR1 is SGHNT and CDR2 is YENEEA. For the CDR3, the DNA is TGTGCCAGCAGCTTCGGCTTCGAGCGGGGGGTGGACACAGATACGCAGTATTTT. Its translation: CASSFGFERGVDTDTQYF.

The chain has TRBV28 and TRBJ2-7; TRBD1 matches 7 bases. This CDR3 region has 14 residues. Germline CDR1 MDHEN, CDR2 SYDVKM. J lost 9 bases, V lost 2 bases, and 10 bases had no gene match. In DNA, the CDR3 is TGTGCCAGCAGTTTAAGGGACAGAAGGGTACCGCAGTACTTC. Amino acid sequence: CASSLRDRRVPQYF.

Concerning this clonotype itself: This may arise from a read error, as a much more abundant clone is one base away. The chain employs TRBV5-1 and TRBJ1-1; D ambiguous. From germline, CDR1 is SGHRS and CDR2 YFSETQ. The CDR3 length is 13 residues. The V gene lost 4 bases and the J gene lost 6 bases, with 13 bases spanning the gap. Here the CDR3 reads CASSIRSASEAFF. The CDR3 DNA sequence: TGCGCCAGCAGCATCAGAAGCGCGTCTGAAGCTTTCTTT.

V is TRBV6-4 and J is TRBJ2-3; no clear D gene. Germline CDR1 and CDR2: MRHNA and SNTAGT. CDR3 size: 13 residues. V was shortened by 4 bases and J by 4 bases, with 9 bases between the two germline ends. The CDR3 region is CASSVRASDTQYF. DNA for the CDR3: TGTGCCAGCAGTGTAAGGGCGTCAGATACGCAGTATTTT.

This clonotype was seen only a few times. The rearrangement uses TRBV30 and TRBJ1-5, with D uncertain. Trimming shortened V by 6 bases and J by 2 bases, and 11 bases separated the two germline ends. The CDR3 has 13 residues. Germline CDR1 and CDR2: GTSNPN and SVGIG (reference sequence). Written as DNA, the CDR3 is TGTGCCTGCACCTGGGGTGGCAATCAGCCCCAGCATTTT. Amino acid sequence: CACTWGGNQPQHF.